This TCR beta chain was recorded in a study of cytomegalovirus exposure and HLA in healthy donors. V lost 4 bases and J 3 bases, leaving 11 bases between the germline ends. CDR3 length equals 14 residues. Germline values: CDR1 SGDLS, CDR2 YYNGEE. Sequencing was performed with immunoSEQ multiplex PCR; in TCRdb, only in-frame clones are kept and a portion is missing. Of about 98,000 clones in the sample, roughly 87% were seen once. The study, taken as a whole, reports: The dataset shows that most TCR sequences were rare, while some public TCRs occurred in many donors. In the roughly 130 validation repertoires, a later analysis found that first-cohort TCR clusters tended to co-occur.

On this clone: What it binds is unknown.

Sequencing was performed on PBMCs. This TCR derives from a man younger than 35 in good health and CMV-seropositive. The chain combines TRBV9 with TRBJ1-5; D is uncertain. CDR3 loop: CASSPAALNQPQHF. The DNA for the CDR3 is TGTGCCAGCAGCCCCGCGGCACTCAATCAGCCCCAGCATTTT.